The 26 T cell receptor beta chains below come from one sample, sequenced in a study of blood T cell repertoires in COVID-19. The protocol was immunoSEQ multiplex PCR, while the TCRdb copy is restricted to in-frame clones and leaves out a portion. The sample holds more than 200,000 clones; around 90% are singletons and the top ten take around 3.3%. The source material was peripheral blood. The receptors were gathered from a man younger than 35 with active or convalescent COVID-19.

The chain joins TRBV29-1 to TRBJ1-1; D is uncertain. The CDR3 has 11 amino acids. V was shortened by 6 bases and J by 0 bases, with 5 bases between the two germline ends. CDR1 and CDR2 (germline): SQVTM, ANQGSEA. The CDR3 protein is CSVSVNTEAFF. Here the CDR3 DNA reads TGCAGCGTATCAGTGAACACTGAAGCTTTCTTT.

The chain links TRBV19 to TRBJ1-2, with a possible D match to TRBD1 (6 bases). CDR3 length equals 17 residues. CDR1 and CDR2 (germline): LNHDA, SQIVND (reference sequence). With 5 bases removed from V and 2 bases from J, the gap between germline ends came to 21 bases. For the CDR3, the DNA is TGTGCCAGTAGTTCGAGGGGACAAGGGGCGCAAAACTATGGCTACACCTTC. This codes for CASSSRGQGAQNYGYTF.

The V and J genes are TRBV13 and TRBJ2-7; D remains ambiguous. CDR1 and CDR2 from the germline V gene are PRHDT and FYEKMQ (reference sequence). This CDR3 has 14 residues. Trimming stripped 4 bases from V and 7 bases from J, with 17 bases between. The CDR3: CASSSSYRFLEQYF. In nucleotides, the CDR3 is TGTGCCAGCAGCTCCTCCTACCGGTTTTTGGAGCAGTACTTC.

The V gene is TRBV28, the J gene TRBJ1-5; perhaps TRBD1 as D (6 bases). The length of the CDR3 is 12 residues. The V gene's germline CDR1 is MDHEN and CDR2 SYDVKM. Trimming left V 11 bases short and J 2 bases short, with 10 bases between. CDR3 residues: CAAGVGNQPQHF. CDR3 nucleotides: TGTGCCGCAGGGGTGGGCAATCAGCCCCAGCATTTT.

CDR3: CASSLSSGIQETQYF. CDR3 in DNA: TGCGCCAGCAGCTTGTCTAGCGGGATTCAAGAGACCCAGTACTTC. This sequence joins TRBV5-1 and TRBJ2-5; TRBD2 matches at 9 bases. Trimming at V came to 1 base and at J to 2 bases, leaving 3 bases not matched to a gene. This CDR3 spans 15 amino acids. Germline CDR1 and CDR2: SGHRS and YFSETQ.

CDR3 nucleotide sequence: TGTGCCAGCAGTCCCCAGGACACGGATTTTAATGGCTACACCTTC. This gives the protein CASSPQDTDFNGYTF. This sequence joins TRBV27 and TRBJ1-2, with D tentatively TRBD1 (5 bases). Germline V gives CDR1 MNHEY, CDR2 SMNVEV (reference sequence). The CDR3 sequence is 15 residues long. V lost 5 bases, J lost 6 bases, and 19 bases lay in between.

This CDR3 reads CASSSRTGSGEYGYTF. The CDR3 DNA is TGTGCCAGCAGCTCCCGGACAGGGTCGGGGGAGTATGGCTACACCTTC. The chain carries TRBV5-4 and TRBJ1-2, with 8 bases aligning to TRBD1. V shed 3 bases and J 5 bases; nucleotides not matched to a gene: 12. CDR1 SGHNT and CDR2 YYREEE come from the germline V gene (reference sequence). The CDR3 loop spans 16 amino acids.

This rearrangement joins TRBV6-2 or TRBV6-3 to TRBJ1-5; D is uncertain. The germline CDR1 and CDR2 sequences are MNHEY and SVGEGT. V was shortened by 2 bases and J by 3 bases, with 5 bases between the two germline ends. The CDR3 has 13 residues. The CDR3 DNA reads TGTGCCAGCAGTTACGAGTCCAATCAGCCCCAGCATTTT. Amino acid sequence: CASSYESNQPQHF.

A remark on this clone: The junction shows a germline mismatch at one end, possibly a read error. The chain employs TRBV7-7 and TRBJ2-5, with D possibly being TRBD2 (5 bases). The germline V gene has CDR1 SSHAT and CDR2 FNYEAQ (reference sequence). The CDR3 runs to 19 residues. The CDR3 sequence is CASSFEVSSPDGGQETQYF. CDR3 bases: TGTGCTAGCAGCTTTGAAGTCTCGAGCCCTGACGGAGGACAAGAGACCCAGTACTTC.

With regard to this clone: At one of its ends the junction is not consistent with the germline gene, which may arise from a read error. V and J are TRBV18 and TRBJ2-5, with TRBD2 matching 10 bases. This CDR3 has 14 amino acids. Germline CDR1 is KGHSH and CDR2 is LQKENI. The CDR3 reads CATSRTSGQETQYF. In nucleotides, the CDR3 is TGTGCCACCTCAAGGACTAGCGGACAAGAGACCCAGTACTTC.

The J gene is TRBJ1-5, the V gene TRBV12-3 or TRBV12-4; D is uncertain. Trimming stripped 6 bases from V and 5 bases from J, with 11 bases between. The CDR3 is 13 residues long. The CDR3 protein is CASSTRLDQPQHF. The CDR3 coding sequence is TGTGCCAGCAGCACCAGATTGGATCAGCCCCAGCATTTT.

This clone was detected only once. The chain has TRBV9 and TRBJ1-2; TRBD1 aligns across 11 bases. The trim removed 0 bases at V and 7 bases at J, leaving 11 bases unmatched. Germline V gives CDR1 SGDLS, CDR2 YYNGEE. The CDR3 has 17 residues. The CDR3 protein is CASSVALVPGQGGGYTF. DNA for the CDR3: TGTGCCAGCAGCGTAGCTTTGGTCCCGGGACAGGGGGGTGGCTACACCTTC. The variable domain in full, completed from reference TRBV9 and TRBJ1-2, reads DSGVTQTPKHLITATGQRVTLRCSPRSGDLSVYWYQQSLDQGLQFLIQYYNGEERAKGNILERFSAQQFPDLHSELNLSSLELGDSALYFCASSVALVPGQGGGYTFGSGTRLTVV.

The chain is built from TRBV30 and TRBJ1-1, with D maybe TRBD1 (6 bases). The ends were cut back, 3 bases at V and 5 bases at J, with 7 bases in the middle. The CDR3 consists of 11 residues. Germline V gene data show CDR1 as GTSNPN and CDR2 as SVGIG (reference sequence). The CDR3 DNA reads as TGTGCCTGGAGCCAGGGGACTGAAGCTTTCTTT. This encodes CAWSQGTEAFF.

The chain recombines TRBV7-6 with TRBJ1-1; unclear D gene. The CDR3 has 12 residues. Germline V lookup: CDR1 SGHVS, CDR2 FNYEAQ. V was clipped by 5 bases and J by 4 bases, with 8 bases between them. The CDR3 DNA is TGTGCCAGCAGCCCCCCCGGCACTGAAGCTTTCTTT. Its translation is CASSPPGTEAFF.

The chain employs TRBV28 and TRBJ2-5, with unresolved D. V was clipped by 6 bases and J by 1 base, with 15 bases between them. Germline CDR1 and CDR2: MDHEN and SYDVKM. The CDR3 sequence is 15 residues long. In DNA form, the CDR3 reads TGTGCCAGCAGCCCCAGTAGTACAGCCCAAGAGACCCAGTACTTC. As protein: CASSPSSTAQETQYF.

The rearrangement links TRBV5-6 to TRBJ2-7; 10 nucleotides agree with TRBD2. This CDR3 is built from 16 residues. V dropped 2 bases and J dropped 0; count of bases not matched to a gene: 5. The V gene's germline CDR1 is SGHDT and CDR2 YYEEEE. CDR3 coding DNA: TGTGCCAGCAGCTTCTCGACTAGCGGGTTCTCCTACGAGCAGTACTTC. It translates to CASSFSTSGFSYEQYF.

The rearrangement links TRBV25-1 to TRBJ2-1; 9 bases match TRBD2. CDR3 size: 15 residues. The germline gives CDR1 MGHDK, CDR2 SYGVNS. The trim removed 7 bases at V and 9 bases at J, leaving 13 bases unmatched. DNA of the CDR3: TGTGCCAGCACCCCTAGAGCGGGGGGCCGGGGTGAGCAGTTCTTC. This gives the protein CASTPRAGGRGEQFF.

The chain links TRBV5-4 to TRBJ2-1; D may be TRBD1 (5 bases). The germline gives CDR1 SGHNT, CDR2 YYREEE (reference sequence). Trimming took off 3 bases at V and 5 bases at J, with 15 bases between the two ends. The CDR3 length is 15 residues. CDR3 DNA sequence: TGTGCCAGCAGCTCTCAGGGCGATGGAAACAATGAGCAGTTCTTC. It encodes CASSSQGDGNNEQFF.

This clone was picked up a small number of times. The chain has TRBV9 and TRBJ1-5, with 8 bases aligning to TRBD1. The CDR3 is 15 amino acids. Germline trimming cut 7 bases from V and 3 bases from J; bases unmatched to any gene: 9. Germline V gene lookup returns CDR1 SGDLS and CDR2 YYNGEE. CDR3 residues: CASASTGAVNQPQHF. The CDR3 coding sequence is TGTGCCAGCGCATCGACAGGGGCGGTCAATCAGCCCCAGCATTTT.

This sequence joins TRBV27 and TRBJ2-5, with D possibly matching TRBD2 (6 bases). Trimming removed 8 bases at V and 4 bases at J, with 20 bases between. This CDR3 spans 15 amino acids. Per the germline V gene, CDR1 is MNHEY and CDR2 is SMNVEV (reference sequence). DNA of the CDR3: TGTGCCAGCGCAACCCGGGACTCGGCAGTAGAGACCCAGTACTTC. It translates to CASATRDSAVETQYF.

The genes are TRBV28 and TRBJ1-2; TRBD1 matches 8 bases. J gave up 9 bases and V 4 bases, and 13 bases lay outside the gene matches. The V gene's germline CDR1 is MDHEN and CDR2 SYDVKM. The length of the CDR3 is 15 residues. CDR3: CASSYRTAGGNSYTF. The CDR3 DNA reads as TGTGCCAGCAGTTACCGGACGGCAGGGGGCAATAGCTACACCTTC.

The chain is built from TRBV7-8 and TRBJ1-2; 8 bases line up with TRBD1. Germline CDR1 is SGHVS and CDR2 is FQNEAQ. The CDR3 is 15 amino acids. Trimming cost V 0 bases and J 7 bases; bases outside gene matches: 7. In DNA, the CDR3 is TGTGCCAGCAGCTTAGCGGCAAGCACAGGGGGTGGCTACACCTTC. As protein: CASSLAASTGGGYTF.

In nucleotides, the CDR3 is TGTGCCAGAAGCCAACCAAATAGCGGGAGGGCCGATGAGCAGTTCTTC. Translated: CARSQPNSGRADEQFF. The chain recombines TRBV5-3 with TRBJ2-1; 11 bases line up with TRBD2. TRBV5-3 is an open reading frame, and its role is uncertain. The V gene end was trimmed by 4 bases and the J gene end by 8 bases; junction bases not matched to a gene: 11. CDR3 length: 16 amino acids.

The chain combines TRBV28 with TRBJ2-3, with a weak D call TRBD1 (6 bases). Germline assignment: CDR1 MDHEN and CDR2 SYDVKM. V gave up 7 bases and J gave up 4 bases, with 9 bases separating them. The CDR3 consists of 12 residues. The CDR3 loop is CASNEGADTQYF. DNA of the CDR3: TGTGCCAGCAACGAGGGGGCAGATACGCAGTATTTT. The complete variable domain, with remaining parts taken from reference TRBV28 and TRBJ2-3, reads DVKVTQSSRYLVKRTGEKVFLECVQDMDHENMFWYRQDPGLGLRLIYFSYDVKMKEKGDIPEGYSVSREKKERFSLILESASTNQTSMYLCASNEGADTQYFGPGTRLTVL.

This clone appeared a few times. The chain uses TRBV6-5 and TRBJ1-6; perhaps TRBD1 as D (6 bases). Trimming removed 4 bases from V and 8 bases from J, with 12 bases in between. The CDR3 extends over 14 amino acids. Germline CDR1 is MNHEY and CDR2 is SVGAGI. The CDR3 coding sequence is TGTGCCAGCAGTTTCACAGGGTTGGATTCACCCCTCCACTTT. This gives the protein CASSFTGLDSPLHF.

The CDR3 DNA is TGTGCCAGCAGTTACGGCAGATCTCCCGCAACTAATGAAAAACTGTTTTTT. Protein sequence: CASSYGRSPATNEKLFF. The chain joins TRBV6-2 or TRBV6-3 to TRBJ1-4; D is uncertain. The CDR3 loop spans 17 amino acids. Deletions cut 2 bases from V and 0 bases from J, with 13 bases between. The germline V gene encodes CDR1 MNHEY and CDR2 SVGEGT.